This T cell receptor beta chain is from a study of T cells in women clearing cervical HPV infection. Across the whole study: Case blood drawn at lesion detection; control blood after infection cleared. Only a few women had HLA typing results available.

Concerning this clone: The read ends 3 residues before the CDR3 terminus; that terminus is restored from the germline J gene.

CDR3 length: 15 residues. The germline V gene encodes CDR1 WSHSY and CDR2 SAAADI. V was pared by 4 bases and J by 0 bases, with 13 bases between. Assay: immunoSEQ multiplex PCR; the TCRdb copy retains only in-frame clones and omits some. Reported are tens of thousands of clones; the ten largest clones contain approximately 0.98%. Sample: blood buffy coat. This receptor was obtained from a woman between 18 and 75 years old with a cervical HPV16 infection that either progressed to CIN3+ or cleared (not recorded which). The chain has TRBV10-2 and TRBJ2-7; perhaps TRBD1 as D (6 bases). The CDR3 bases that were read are TGCGCCAGCAGTGCGGGGACACTGAGCTCCTACGAG. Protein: CASSAGTLSSYE. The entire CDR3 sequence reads CASSAGTLSSYEQYF.